The sequence of this T cell receptor (beta chain) was determined in a study of cytomegalovirus exposure and HLA in healthy donors. Overall study findings and caveats: Exclusion as indistinguishable affected some V segments, including TRBV6-2 and TRBV6-3.

The CDR3 runs 13 residues. V lost 7 bases to trimming and J lost 12 bases, with 19 bases between them. Germline assignment: CDR1 LGHNT and CDR2 FRNRAP. Points on this clone: What it binds is unknown.

PCR was performed using 60 Vbeta and 13 Jbeta primers. Sequenced by immunoSEQ multiplex PCR; TCRdb stores in-frame clones only, minus some. The table records some 150,000 clones, around 84% of them present only once. Sequencing was carried out using PBMCs. The V and J genes are TRBV12-5 and TRBJ2-4; D is possibly TRBD1 (5 bases). This TCR came from a woman between 40 and 50 years old in good health and CMV-seropositive. The CDR3 loop reads CASVQEPALHQYF. CDR3 DNA: TGTGCTAGTGTACAGGAGCCTGCTCTTCATCAGTACTTC.